Presented here are 27 T cell receptor beta chains from one specimen sequenced in a study of long-term antiretroviral therapy in people with HIV. Survey-level resolution applied to immunoSEQ assay v3.0. Assay: immunoSEQ multiplex PCR; the TCRdb copy retains only in-frame clones and omits some. The sample lists 25,000 to 30,000 clones; roughly 93% were seen once. Sequenced material: unsorted PBMCs, taken approximately 6.5 years after starting antiretroviral therapy. The origin of the receptors is a woman aged 40 to 55 with HIV.

This chain links TRBV15 with TRBJ2-7; a possible D gene is TRBD1 (5 bases). CDR1 is LNHNV and CDR2 is YYDKDF in the germline V gene (reference sequence). Trimming cost V 4 bases and J 11 bases, with 18 bases left between them. The CDR3 runs 13 residues. The CDR3 is CATSKPGLLGEYF. The CDR3 region has the DNA TGTGCCACCAGCAAACCAGGCCTTTTAGGGGAGTACTTC.

V is TRBV27 and J is TRBJ1-5, with 7 bases that match TRBD1. This CDR3 contains 16 residues. Germline V gene lookup returns CDR1 MNHEY and CDR2 SMNVEV (reference sequence). Trimming removed 5 bases from V and 1 base from J; junction bases left unmatched: 8. The CDR3 spells CASSLIPGQSNQPQHF. The CDR3 DNA reads as TGTGCCAGCAGTCTAATACCGGGACAGAGCAATCAGCCCCAGCATTTT.

V and J are TRBV19 and TRBJ2-3; D not certain. CDR1 is LNHDA, CDR2 SQIVND, per germline (reference sequence). Trimming removed 4 bases at V and 6 bases at J, with 14 bases between. The CDR3 sequence is 14 residues long. In nucleotides, the CDR3 is TGTGCCAGTAGTACACGGGTTGGCCAGGATACGCAGTATTTT. Translating gives CASSTRVGQDTQYF. The full variable domain, completed using reference TRBV19 and TRBJ2-3, is DGGITQSPKYLFRKEGQNVTLSCEQNLNHDAMYWYRQDPGQGLRLIYYSQIVNDFQKGDIAEGYSVSREKKESFPLTVTSAQKNPTAFYLCASSTRVGQDTQYFGPGTRLTVL.

The chain links TRBV7-2 to TRBJ2-1, with TRBD2 matching 11 bases. From germline, CDR1 is SGHTA and CDR2 FQGNSA. Trimming cost V 4 bases and J 9 bases; bases outside gene matches: 5. The CDR3 length is 14 residues. The CDR3 sequence is CASSSTSGVTEQFF. In DNA, the CDR3 is TGTGCCAGCAGCTCGACTAGCGGGGTTACTGAGCAGTTCTTC.

V gene TRBV7-2 combines with J gene TRBJ1-1; TRBD1 matches at 8 bases. CDR3 size: 17 residues. Germline CDR1 is SGHTA and CDR2 is FQGNSA. The trim removed 5 bases at V and 4 bases at J, leaving 15 bases unmatched. CDR3 protein: CASSPSGTGSFGTEAFF. CDR3 nucleotides: TGTGCCAGCAGCCCGTCCGGGACAGGTAGTTTTGGCACTGAAGCTTTCTTT. Using reference TRBV7-2 and TRBJ1-1 for the parts outside the CDR3, the full variable domain is GAGVSQSPSNKVTEKGKDVELRCDPISGHTALYWYRQSLGQGLEFLIYFQGNSAPDKSGLPSDRFSAERTGGSVSTLTIQRTQQEDSAVYLCASSPSGTGSFGTEAFFGQGTRLTVV.

The V gene is TRBV5-1, the J gene TRBJ2-2, with no clear D. There are 15 residues in the CDR3. Trimming shortened V by 0 bases and J by 0 bases, and 6 bases separated the two germline ends. Germline assignment: CDR1 SGHRS and CDR2 YFSETQ. CDR3 DNA sequence: TGCGCCAGCAGCTTGGTTCCGGCGAACACCGGGGAGCTGTTTTTT. As protein: CASSLVPANTGELFF.

V and J are TRBV19 and TRBJ1-3; 9 bases map to TRBD1. Germline values: CDR1 LNHDA, CDR2 SQIVND (reference sequence). With 7 bases clipped from V and 2 bases from J, the junction kept 9 bases outside the gene matches. The CDR3 runs to 16 residues. The CDR3: CASIGVGTGTGNTIYF. CDR3 coding DNA: TGTGCCAGTATCGGGGTGGGGACAGGGACTGGAAACACCATATATTTT.

This clone was recorded a few times. The chain's CDR3 is CASSLGQGFSDEQYF. As DNA, the CDR3 is TGTGCCAGCAGCTTGGGACAGGGGTTCAGCGACGAGCAGTACTTC. The V gene is TRBV11-2, the J gene TRBJ2-7, with TRBD1 matching over 10 bases. This CDR3 spans 15 amino acids. CDR1 and CDR2 from the germline V gene are SGHAT and FQNNGV. J was trimmed by 5 bases and V by 3 bases; bases with no gene match: 7.

DNA of the CDR3: TGTGCCAGCAGCCCCCGCCAGGGAAGAACTGAAGCTTTCTTT. Its translation: CASSPRQGRTEAFF. The chain carries TRBV2 and TRBJ1-1; a weak D match, TRBD1 (5 bases). This CDR3 is built from 14 residues. Germline V gene lookup returns CDR1 SNHLY and CDR2 FYNNEI. Trimming took 6 bases from V and 5 from J, leaving 16 bases between them.

CDR3 loop: CASRAGSNNEQFF. The CDR3 coding sequence is TGTGCCAGCAGGGCCGGGAGCAACAATGAGCAGTTCTTC. The chain has TRBV28 and TRBJ2-1; D possibly corresponds to TRBD2 (6 bases). The CDR3 has 13 residues. Germline CDR1 and CDR2: MDHEN and SYDVKM. The V end lost 6 bases, the J end lost 5 bases, and 11 bases lay between the germline ends.

V is TRBV4-1 and J is TRBJ2-7; D gene uncertain. The length of the CDR3 is 13 residues. The V gene lost 0 bases and the J gene lost 9 bases, with 12 bases spanning the gap. Germline V CDR1 and CDR2: MGHRA, YSYEKL. Here the CDR3 DNA reads TGCGCCAGCAGCCAAGATTCGACTGAGCGGCAGTACTTC. Its protein is CASSQDSTERQYF.

This clone was detected only once. The chain recombines TRBV5-5 with TRBJ1-2, with D hard to call. Per the germline V gene, CDR1 is SGHKS and CDR2 is YYEKEE (reference sequence). The CDR3 contains 15 residues. Trimming shortened V by 0 bases and J by 0 bases, and 9 bases separated the two germline ends. CDR3 in amino acids: CASSLGAWTNYGYTF. DNA for the CDR3: TGTGCCAGCAGCTTGGGGGCTTGGACTAACTATGGCTACACCTTC.

This rearrangement joins TRBV19 to TRBJ1-5; TRBD1 might be the D (5 bases). The germline gives CDR1 LNHDA, CDR2 SQIVND (reference sequence). V dropped 5 bases and J dropped 2 bases, with 19 bases sitting between them. CDR3 length: 17 amino acids. The CDR3 protein is CASSSGRGGSGNQPQHF. The CDR3 region has the DNA TGTGCCAGTAGTTCGGGACGAGGTGGGAGCGGCAATCAGCCCCAGCATTTT.

This rearrangement joins TRBV6-5 to TRBJ1-3; the match to TRBD1 covers 7 bases. Germline assignment: CDR1 MNHEY and CDR2 SVGAGI. The J segment lost 0 bases and the V segment lost 4 bases, leaving 6 bases of the junction unmatched. There are 16 residues in the CDR3. CDR3 nucleotide sequence: TGTGCCAGCAGTTCGGGACAGCCTAGCTCTGGAAACACCATATATTTT. Its translation: CASSSGQPSSGNTIYF.

The chain uses TRBV7-9 and TRBJ1-1, with D hard to call. Germline CDR1 reads SEHNR; CDR2 reads FQNEAQ (reference sequence). The CDR3 sequence is 14 residues long. V shed 1 base and J shed 1 base, with 7 bases lying between them. The DNA for the CDR3 is TGTGCCAGCAGCTTAGATGGGCCGAACACTGAAGCTTTCTTT. Protein product: CASSLDGPNTEAFF.

The rearrangement joins TRBV6-5 to TRBJ2-3; 7 bases fit TRBD2. Trimming took 4 bases from V and 3 from J; bases not matched to a gene: 10. The CDR3 sequence is 16 residues long. Germline V gene data show CDR1 as MNHEY and CDR2 as SVGAGI. CDR3 DNA sequence: TGTGCCAGCAGTTCAGAAGCGGGGCCCGGAACAGATACGCAGTATTTT. Translated, it gives CASSSEAGPGTDTQYF.

The chain uses TRBV7-6 and TRBJ1-1; D remains unclear. CDR3 length: 15 amino acids. Germline V CDR1 and CDR2: SGHVS, FNYEAQ. V lost 1 base and J lost 0, with 9 bases in between. This CDR3 reads CASSLEGTMNTEAFF. CDR3 sequence (DNA): TGTGCCAGCAGCTTAGAGGGAACCATGAACACTGAAGCTTTCTTT.

This rearrangement joins TRBV5-1 to TRBJ1-1, with no clear D. Germline V gene lookup returns CDR1 SGHRS and CDR2 YFSETQ. The ends were cut back, 7 bases at V and 1 base at J, with 17 bases in the middle. The CDR3 consists of 15 residues. The CDR3 is CASGLNHGSNTEAFF. For the CDR3, the DNA is TGCGCCAGCGGCCTGAACCACGGGTCGAACACTGAAGCTTTCTTT.

V usage is TRBV9 and J usage is TRBJ2-6; no clear D. Germline loops: CDR1 SGDLS, CDR2 YYNGEE. The V and J ends lost 4 bases and 2 bases respectively, with 7 bases between them. The CDR3 runs to 14 residues. CDR3 DNA: TGTGCCAGCAGCCCCTTCACTGGGGCCAACGTCCTGACTTTC. This codes for CASSPFTGANVLTF.

The V gene is TRBV9, the J gene TRBJ1-4; 8 bases are shared with TRBD1. Trimming removed 0 bases from V and 8 bases from J; junction bases left unmatched: 6. Germline V gives CDR1 SGDLS, CDR2 YYNGEE. The CDR3 extends over 15 amino acids. CDR3 bases: TGTGCCAGCAGCGTAGGTGGCAGGGGGCTAGAAAAACTGTTTTTT. Its translation is CASSVGGRGLEKLFF.

The J gene is TRBJ2-5, the V gene TRBV25-1; D call uncertain. Germline CDR1 and CDR2: MGHDK and SYGVNS. The V gene lost 1 base and the J gene lost 7 bases, with 4 bases spanning the gap. The CDR3 is 11 amino acids. The CDR3 protein is CASSESGTQYF. CDR3 coding DNA: TGTGCCAGCAGTGAATCGGGGACCCAGTACTTC.

This chain joins TRBV7-2 and TRBJ2-2; 7 nucleotides line up with TRBD2. Germline values: CDR1 SGHTA, CDR2 FQGNSA. The CDR3 contains 15 residues. Germline trimming cut 2 bases from V and 3 bases from J; bases unmatched to any gene: 3. The CDR3 DNA is TGTGCCAGCAGCTTACTAGGGAGGGACACCGGGGAGCTGTTTTTT. Amino acids: CASSLLGRDTGELFF. Variable domain in full (rest from reference TRBV7-2 and TRBJ2-2): GAGVSQSPSNKVTEKGKDVELRCDPISGHTALYWYRQSLGQGLEFLIYFQGNSAPDKSGLPSDRFSAERTGGSVSTLTIQRTQQEDSAVYLCASSLLGRDTGELFFGEGSRLTVL.

V gene TRBV10-3 combines with J gene TRBJ2-3; 9 positions agree with TRBD1. CDR3 length equals 15 residues. CDR1 ENHRY and CDR2 SYGVKD come from the germline V gene. V shed 7 bases, J shed 4 bases, and the junction held 9 bases outside the gene matches. The CDR3: CAIKRDRVPPDTQYF. The DNA of the CDR3 is TGTGCCATCAAGAGGGACAGGGTCCCCCCAGATACGCAGTATTTT.

This sequence joins TRBV6-6 and TRBJ1-2; D not resolved. The CDR3 totals 12 residues. Germline values: CDR1 MNHNY, CDR2 SVGAGI (reference sequence). V was cut by 6 bases and J by 0 bases, with 5 bases left in between. In DNA form, the CDR3 reads TGTGCCAGCAGGGAAGCTAACTATGGCTACACCTTC. It specifies CASREANYGYTF.

In its sample, this clone was seen once. CDR3 amino acids: CASSIVGRGLNGYTF. The DNA for the CDR3 is TGTGCCAGTAGTATAGTAGGCAGGGGGCTGAATGGCTACACCTTC. The chain recombines TRBV19 with TRBJ1-2; 8 nucleotides line up with TRBD1. In germline, CDR1 is LNHDA, CDR2 SQIVND (reference sequence). This CDR3 spans 15 amino acids. V was clipped by 1 base and J by 6 bases; unmatched bases: 7.

The chain has TRBV4-1 and TRBJ2-5; TRBD2 might be the D (5 bases). This CDR3 region has 16 residues. Per the germline V gene, CDR1 is MGHRA and CDR2 is YSYEKL. Trimming pared 0 bases from V and 0 bases from J, leaving 11 bases between. CDR3 sequence: CASSQDRRLDQETQYF. DNA for the CDR3: TGCGCCAGCAGCCAAGATCGGAGGCTTGACCAAGAGACCCAGTACTTC.

This clone came up once. The chain uses TRBV11-2 and TRBJ2-3, with D maybe TRBD2 (6 bases). Trimming removed 7 bases at V and 2 bases at J, with 19 bases between. From germline, CDR1 is SGHAT and CDR2 FQNNGV. This CDR3 is 16 amino acids long. The CDR3 bases are TGTGCCAGCACCGAAGGTTGGCGGGGAGACACAGATACGCAGTATTTT. Protein: CASTEGWRGDTDTQYF.